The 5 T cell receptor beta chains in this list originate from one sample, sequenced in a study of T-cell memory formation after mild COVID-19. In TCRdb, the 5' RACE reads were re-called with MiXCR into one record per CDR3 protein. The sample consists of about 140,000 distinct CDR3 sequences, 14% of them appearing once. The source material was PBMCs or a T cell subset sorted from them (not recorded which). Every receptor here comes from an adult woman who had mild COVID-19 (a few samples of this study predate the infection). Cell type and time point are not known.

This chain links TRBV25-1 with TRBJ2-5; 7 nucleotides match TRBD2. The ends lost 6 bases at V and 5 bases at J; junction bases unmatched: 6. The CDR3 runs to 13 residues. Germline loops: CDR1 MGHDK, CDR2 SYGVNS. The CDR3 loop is CASRRGRWETQYF. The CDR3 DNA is TGTGCCAGCAGGCGGGGGAGGTGGGAGACCCAGTACTTC.

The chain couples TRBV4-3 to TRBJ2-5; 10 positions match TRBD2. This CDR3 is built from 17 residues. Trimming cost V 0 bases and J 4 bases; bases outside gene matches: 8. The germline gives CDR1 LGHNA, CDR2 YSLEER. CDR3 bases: TGCGCCAGCAGCCAAGATAGCCTAGCGGGAGTAGGAGAGACCCAGTACTTC. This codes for CASSQDSLAGVGETQYF.

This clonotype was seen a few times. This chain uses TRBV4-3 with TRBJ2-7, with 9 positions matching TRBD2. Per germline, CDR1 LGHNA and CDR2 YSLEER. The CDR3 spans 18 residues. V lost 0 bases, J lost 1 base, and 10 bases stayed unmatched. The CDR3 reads CASSQDGAGGVSSYEQYF. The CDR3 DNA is TGCGCCAGCAGCCAAGACGGGGCGGGAGGGGTATCTTCCTACGAGCAGTACTTC.

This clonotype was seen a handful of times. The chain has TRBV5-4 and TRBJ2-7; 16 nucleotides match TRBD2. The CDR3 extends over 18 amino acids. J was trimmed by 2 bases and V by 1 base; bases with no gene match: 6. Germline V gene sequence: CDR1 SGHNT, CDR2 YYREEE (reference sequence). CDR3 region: CASSLRGLAGGPPYEQYF. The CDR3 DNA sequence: TGTGCCAGCAGCTTGCGGGGACTAGCGGGGGGGCCTCCCTACGAGCAGTACTTC. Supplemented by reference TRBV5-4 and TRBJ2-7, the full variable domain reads ETGVTQSPTHLIKTRGQQVTLRCSSQSGHNTVSWYQQALGQGPQFIFQYYREEENGRGNFPPRFSGLQFPNYSSELNVNALELDDSALYLCASSLRGLAGGPPYEQYFGPGTRLTVT.

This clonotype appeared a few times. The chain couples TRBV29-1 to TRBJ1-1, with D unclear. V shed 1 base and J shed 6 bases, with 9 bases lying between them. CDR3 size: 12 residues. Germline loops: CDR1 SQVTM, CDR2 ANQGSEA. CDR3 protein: CSVEGTAAEAFF. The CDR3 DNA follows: TGCAGCGTTGAAGGCACTGCCGCTGAAGCTTTCTTT. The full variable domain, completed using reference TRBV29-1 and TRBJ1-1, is SAVISQKPSRDICQRGTSLTIQCQVDSQVTMMFWYRQQPGQSLTLIATANQGSEATYESGFVIDKFPISRPNLTFSTLTVSNMSPEDSSIYLCSVEGTAAEAFFGQGTRLTVV.